The rows below give T cell receptor beta chains drawn from one sample of a study of T-cell memory formation after mild COVID-19. TCRdb re-analysed the 5' RACE reads in MiXCR, keeping a single row per CDR3 protein. Here the sample spans some 190,000 distinct CDR3 sequences, about a sixth being singletons. The specimen was PBMCs or a T cell subset sorted from them (not recorded which). These receptor sequences come from an adult woman who had mild COVID-19 (a few samples of this study predate the infection). Cell type and time point are not known. Each CDR3 is given with its conserved first and last residue. The D gene is left open where the match is weak.

d_call,v_call,j_call,cdr3_aa
-,TRBV18,TRBJ1-1,CASSPVSGGTDTEAFF
-,TRBV7-6,TRBJ1-4,CASSLATGQGSNEKLFF
-,TRBV5-4,TRBJ1-2,CASSARDRANYGYTF
-,TRBV7-3,TRBJ1-1,CASSLMGTPNTEAFF
-,TRBV12-3/TRBV12-4,TRBJ1-3,CASSFSSSGNTIYF
-,TRBV28,TRBJ2-2,CASSPRTIQPGTGELFF
-,TRBV7-9,TRBJ2-5,CASSKGEETQYF
-,TRBV6-5,TRBJ1-4,CASSRIRGTNEKLFF
-,TRBV9,TRBJ2-1,CASSSMTSSYNEQFF
-,TRBV15,TRBJ2-7,CATSTAFQDYEQYF
-,TRBV19,TRBJ1-1,CASSAPEELNTEAFF
-,TRBV20-1,TRBJ2-4,CSARLDSLAKNIQYF
-,TRBV7-6,TRBJ2-3,CASSPIPSTDTQYF
-,TRBV20-1,TRBJ1-2,CSARTDDGYTF
-,TRBV25-1,TRBJ1-5,CASSELESAAPQHF
-,TRBV18,TRBJ1-1,CASSPRTEMNTEAFF
-,TRBV7-8,TRBJ2-2,CASSFVGPNTGELFF
TRBD2,TRBV28,TRBJ2-1,CASSRGLAGGDEQFF
-,TRBV7-2,TRBJ1-3,CASSSGSGNTIYF
-,TRBV20-1,TRBJ2-3,CSARVAGTAGSLGQYF
-,TRBV12-3/TRBV12-4,TRBJ2-1,CASTPVTFPTHNEQFF
-,TRBV20-1,TRBJ2-5,CSAHSRGGNQETQYF
-,TRBV7-9,TRBJ2-7,CASSLQGLSYEQYF
-,TRBV7-2,TRBJ2-7,CASSLHTSPYEQYF
-,TRBV7-3,TRBJ2-5,CASSWTSGETQYF
TRBD1,TRBV9,TRBJ2-2,CASSVGQGVTGELFF
-,TRBV20-1,TRBJ1-1,CRGQNTEAFF
-,TRBV6-5,TRBJ2-1,CASSSQFDRQRIASYNEQFF
-,TRBV7-6,TRBJ2-1,CASSPQQTYNEQFF
-,TRBV7-9,TRBJ2-5,CASRPWGKETQYF
-,TRBV15,TRBJ2-7,CATSLSTGQQYF
-,TRBV5-4,TRBJ2-7,CASSLIGGGYEQYF
-,TRBV18,TRBJ2-6,CASSPSKRTGSGANVLTF
-,TRBV27,TRBJ2-7,CASSFQGPYEQYF
-,TRBV30,TRBJ1-5,CAWSQFLENQPQHF
-,TRBV24-1,TRBJ2-1,CATSDLGAASYNEQFF